Below, one T cell receptor beta chain is given with its context. The antigen remains unidentified. The method was immunoSEQ multiplex PCR; TCRdb's version includes in-frame clones alone and lacks a portion of them. This table has around 350,000 clones, about 92% appearing once. The source of the sample is a study of Ad26.COV2.S vaccination and SARS-CoV-2 variants. V was shortened by 9 bases and J by 2 bases, with 13 bases between the two germline ends. The CDR3 covers 13 residues. CDR1 is ENHRY and CDR2 is SYGVKD in the germline V gene. General study findings and limits: Recipients of vaccine and of placebo showed similar breadth of their non-spike TCR repertoires. Reported findings describe substantial breadth in spike-specific CD8+ and CD4+ T cell responses following vaccination. Using TCR breadth and depth analyses may have led to underestimated total T cell responses. Vaccinated individuals (as opposed to placebo recipients) had higher spike-specific TCR breadth.

The source is a human donor who had recovered from COVID-19. The gene calls are TRBV10-3 and TRBJ1-2; no definite D call. This specimen was peripheral blood, taken after recovery from COVID-19. CDR3 protein: CAIFGPSNYGYTF. As DNA, the CDR3 is TGTGCCATATTTGGACCCTCAAACTATGGCTACACCTTC.